This T cell receptor (beta chain) was recorded in a study of blood T cell repertoires in COVID-19. About the research overall: Both acute and convalescent COVID-19 samples were obtained from the United States, Italy and Spain.

Original processing methods: For nucleated cells, counts were estimated from reference gene primer amplification. Some clones are missing from TCRdb's copy, which holds only in-frame ones; the method was immunoSEQ multiplex PCR. V and J calls and clone size are as listed in that table; D and trimming were resolved from the DNA. There are about 150,000 clones in the sample; 86% occur only once, and 5.5% to 8% lies in the top ten. V dropped 5 bases and J dropped 3 bases, with 17 bases sitting between them. This CDR3 spans 14 amino acids. Germline CDR1 and CDR2: SQVTM and ANQGSEA. This chain uses TRBV29-1 with TRBJ2-7, with a weak D call TRBD2 (5 bases). The receptor was isolated from a man in his fifties with active or convalescent COVID-19. Sequenced: peripheral blood. CDR3 amino acids: CSVPSGFGSYEQYF. CDR3 coding DNA: TGCAGCGTTCCGTCGGGGTTCGGTAGCTACGAGCAGTACTTC.